This TCR beta chain was documented in a study of control samples from healthy donors and cancer patients (TCRdb year 2020). The germline V gene yields SGHRS for CDR1 and YFSETQ for CDR2. From the cysteine through the phenylalanine, the CDR3 covers 14 amino acids. Here the CDR3 DNA is all that survives: 42 bases in frame from base 1. The V and J ends are trimmed by 2 bases and 2 bases, leaving 8 bases between them. Comments on this clone: Its cognate antigen has yet to be identified. No per-base quality is available; no much larger clone lies one base away.

Preparation of the library involved the immunoSEQ multiplex PCR assay. Entries here come from immuneACCESS through TCRdb and include only in-frame sequences with V and J called. Some clones fail to appear in such tables; in the studies checked, an unresolved V gene covers under half of the shortfall, and the cause of the remainder is unknown. The sample has almost 85,000 clones on record, 90% to 95% of them singletons. The ten largest make up around 4.9% of the sample. This TCR was sampled from a woman aged 18-30 years in good health. The sample was blood. The sequence joins TRBV5-1 to TRBJ2-1, with the D gene too uncertain to name. The DNA reads TGCGCCAGCAGCTTACGAGGACCCTACAATGAGCAGTTCTTC. Translated, this is CASSLRGPYNEQFF. With the rest looked up from the reference TRBV5-1 and TRBJ2-1 genes rather than sequenced, the full variable domain is KAGVTQTPRYLIKTRGQQVTLSCSPISGHRSVSWYQQTPGQGLQFLFEYFSETQRNKGNFPGRFSGRQFSNSRSEMNVSTLELGDSALYLCASSLRGPYNEQFFGPGTRLTVL.